The 24 T cell receptor beta chains below were found in one sample sequenced in a study of cytomegalovirus exposure and HLA in healthy donors. Vbeta (60) and Jbeta (13) primers were used in the PCR. Sequencing was performed with immunoSEQ multiplex PCR; in TCRdb, only in-frame clones are kept and a portion is missing. The table records some 170,000 clones, about four fifths of them present only once. The sequenced sample consisted of PBMCs. The receptors shown here come from a woman aged 25 to 39 in good health and CMV-seropositive.

This rearrangement joins TRBV7-9 to TRBJ2-1; 7 bases are shared with TRBD1. V was clipped by 5 bases and J by 2 bases; unmatched bases: 6. The CDR3 has 15 amino acids. The germline CDR1 and CDR2 sequences are SEHNR and FQNEAQ (reference sequence). This chain's CDR3 is CASSPGQLTYNEQFF. As DNA, the CDR3 is TGTGCCAGCAGCCCGGGACAGTTGACCTACAATGAGCAGTTCTTC.

The chain employs TRBV7-9 and TRBJ2-3, with 9 bases matching TRBD2. The length of the CDR3 is 15 residues. J was trimmed by 3 bases and V by 4 bases; bases with no gene match: 5. Germline V CDR1 and CDR2: SEHNR, FQNEAQ (reference sequence). CDR3 sequence reads: CASSSFAGGTDTQYF. The CDR3 nucleotides are TGTGCCAGCAGCTCCTTTGCGGGGGGGACAGATACGCAGTATTTT.

The V gene is TRBV5-1, the J gene TRBJ1-2, with D hard to call. V lost 4 bases, J lost 8 bases, and 18 bases lay in between. The CDR3 extends over 14 amino acids. The germline CDR1 and CDR2 sequences are SGHRS and YFSETQ. The CDR3 DNA reads TGCGCCAGCAGCCCGCTCGGAGGCAAAGGAGGCTACACCTTC. It yields the protein CASSPLGGKGGYTF. The variable domain in full, with the rest retrieved from reference TRBV5-1 and TRBJ1-2, is KAGVTQTPRYLIKTRGQQVTLSCSPISGHRSVSWYQQTPGQGLQFLFEYFSETQRNKGNFPGRFSGRQFSNSRSEMNVSTLELGDSALYLCASSPLGGKGGYTFGSGTRLTVV.

The chain is built from TRBV10-3 and TRBJ1-2; 9 bases match TRBD1. Trimming cost V 4 bases and J 1 base; bases outside gene matches: 7. The germline CDR1 and CDR2 sequences are ENHRY and SYGVKD. This CDR3 has 16 amino acids. The CDR3 region is CAISVRDRDRNYGYTF. The CDR3 DNA reads TGTGCCATCAGTGTCCGGGACAGGGACCGTAACTATGGCTACACCTTC.

The sample holds one count of this clone. V is TRBV5-5 and J is TRBJ1-1, with 7 bases matching TRBD1. V gave up 4 bases and J gave up 4 bases; unmatched junction bases: 7. In germline, CDR1 is SGHKS, CDR2 YYEKEE (reference sequence). CDR3 size: 14 residues. The CDR3 DNA sequence: TGTGCCAGCAGCACCCCAACAGGGGCCACTGAAGCTTTCTTT. Translation: CASSTPTGATEAFF.

This chain connects TRBV11-2 to TRBJ1-2; tentatively, D is TRBD1 (5 bases). CDR1 and CDR2 (germline): SGHAT, FQNNGV. Trimming took off 8 bases at V and 7 bases at J, with 26 bases between the two ends. The CDR3 totals 16 residues. The DNA for the CDR3 is TGTGCCAGCTCGGGGGTTAGAGGAAATCGAAGGGGTGGCTACACCTTC. Residues: CASSGVRGNRRGGYTF.

This rearrangement joins TRBV19 to TRBJ2-1; 9 nucleotides line up with TRBD1. V lost 7 bases, J lost 8 bases, and 12 bases stayed unmatched. Per the germline V gene, CDR1 is LNHDA and CDR2 is SQIVND (reference sequence). The CDR3 is 15 amino acids. This chain's CDR3 is CASMSQGANRDEQFF. CDR3 in DNA: TGTGCCAGTATGTCACAGGGGGCAAATAGGGATGAGCAGTTCTTC.

This chain connects TRBV5-8 to TRBJ2-7; no clear D gene. This CDR3 has 12 residues. Trimming removed 4 bases from V and 4 bases from J, with 9 bases in between. The germline gives CDR1 SGHTS, CDR2 YDEGEE. The chain's CDR3 is CASSPRWYEQYF. The CDR3 DNA is TGTGCCAGCAGCCCGCGATGGTACGAGCAGTACTTC.

This chain connects TRBV7-3 to TRBJ2-3; 8 bases map to TRBD2. Germline trimming cut 5 bases from V and 5 bases from J; bases unmatched to any gene: 9. The length of the CDR3 is 15 residues. Germline assignment: CDR1 SGHTA and CDR2 FQGTGA. The CDR3 reads CASSPNRGGLDTQYF. The CDR3 region has the DNA TGTGCCAGCAGCCCCAACCGGGGGGGCCTAGATACGCAGTATTTT.

On this clone itself: It is unclear where the CDR3 begins or ends on the DNA, so no DNA is shown, and the CDR3 is as TCRdb lists it. The V and J genes are TRBV6-5 and TRBJ1-5; TRBD1 is the table's D call and was not checked against the DNA. The CDR3 length is 15 residues, termini included. From germline, CDR1 is MNHEY and CDR2 SVGAGI. The CDR3 sequence is CASSNNDREILAQHF.

This clone was seen a few times. The gene calls are TRBV7-6 and TRBJ2-7; the D gene is possibly TRBD2 (6 bases). Trimming took off 3 bases at V and 6 bases at J, with 15 bases between the two ends. Germline CDR1 reads SGHVS; CDR2 reads FNYEAQ. CDR3 size: 14 residues. DNA for the CDR3: TGTGCCAGCAGCTTTCCTAGCGAAAAGCCCGAGCAGTACTTC. It yields the protein CASSFPSEKPEQYF.

The V gene is TRBV29-1, the J gene TRBJ2-5; D perhaps matches TRBD1 (6 bases). V dropped 0 bases and J dropped 5 bases, with 16 bases sitting between them. Germline V gene lookup returns CDR1 SQVTM and CDR2 ANQGSEA. The CDR3 length is 15 residues. In DNA, the CDR3 is TGCAGCGTTGAAGATCAGTTACAGGGCGGGGAGACCCAGTACTTC. Amino acid sequence: CSVEDQLQGGETQYF.

V and J are TRBV2 and TRBJ2-2, with TRBD2 matching 11 bases. Looked up from germline, CDR1 is SNHLY and CDR2 is FYNNEI. J gave up 7 bases and V 4 bases, and 5 bases lay outside the gene matches. This CDR3 region has 15 residues. This CDR3 reads CASSGLAGGDGELFF. The CDR3, as DNA: TGTGCCAGCAGTGGTCTAGCGGGGGGTGACGGGGAGCTGTTTTTT.

The J gene is TRBJ1-2, the V gene TRBV7-2; 8 positions agree with TRBD1. Germline CDR1 and CDR2: SGHTA and FQGNSA. The CDR3 has 14 amino acids. Trimming at V came to 0 bases and at J to 8 bases, leaving 5 bases not matched to a gene. CDR3 sequence (DNA): TGTGCCAGCAGCTTAGCCCAGGGGGCTGTGGGCTACACCTTC. Amino acid sequence: CASSLAQGAVGYTF. The full variable domain, rest sourced from reference TRBV7-2 and TRBJ1-2, is GAGVSQSPSNKVTEKGKDVELRCDPISGHTALYWYRQSLGQGLEFLIYFQGNSAPDKSGLPSDRFSAERTGGSVSTLTIQRTQQEDSAVYLCASSLAQGAVGYTFGSGTRLTVV.

This chain uses TRBV5-4 with TRBJ2-7; 7 bases align to TRBD1. Trimming took 4 bases from V and 7 from J; bases not matched to a gene: 17. The CDR3 is made up of 16 amino acids. The germline V gene encodes CDR1 SGHNT and CDR2 YYREEE (reference sequence). The CDR3 nucleotides are TGTGCCAGCAGCCCCGGTCGAGACAGGGTGATTGGGGAGCAGTACTTC. It specifies CASSPGRDRVIGEQYF.

The chain uses TRBV29-1 and TRBJ2-2, with no clear D. V was pared by 5 bases and J by 4 bases, with 5 bases between. Germline CDR1 and CDR2: SQVTM and ANQGSEA. The CDR3 is 11 amino acids. Written as DNA, the CDR3 is TGCAGCGTTCATTCCACCGGGGAGCTGTTTTTT. Amino acids: CSVHSTGELFF.

J is TRBJ1-1 and V is TRBV2, with unresolved D. This CDR3 has 13 residues. V dropped 7 bases and J dropped 1 base, with 10 bases sitting between them. The germline gives CDR1 SNHLY, CDR2 FYNNEI. CDR3 in DNA: TGTGCCAGCATGAACGAGGCGAACACTGAAGCTTTCTTT. Translation gives CASMNEANTEAFF.

The chain links TRBV9 to TRBJ1-2, with D tentatively TRBD1 (5 bases). The CDR3 spans 14 residues. Germline CDR1 and CDR2: SGDLS and YYNGEE. Trimming took off 0 bases at V and 5 bases at J, with 11 bases between the two ends. CDR3 amino acids: CASSVEGKWYGYTF. CDR3 in DNA: TGTGCCAGCAGCGTAGAGGGGAAGTGGTATGGCTACACCTTC.

J is TRBJ1-1 and V is TRBV6-6, with D tentatively TRBD1 (6 bases). The CDR3 has 14 amino acids. Trimming removed 2 bases at V and 0 bases at J, with 7 bases between. Germline loops: CDR1 MNHNY, CDR2 SVGAGI (reference sequence). The CDR3 DNA follows: TGTGCCAGCAGTTACGGACAGATGAACACTGAAGCTTTCTTT. It yields the protein CASSYGQMNTEAFF.

Note on this clone: A read error may produce the germline difference seen at one junction end. The genes are TRBV7-9 and TRBJ2-7; no reliable D call. Germline CDR1 reads SEHNR; CDR2 reads FQNEAQ (reference sequence). The CDR3 has 11 amino acids. The CDR3 DNA reads as TGTTCCAGCAGCTTAACAGCCTTCCAGTACTTC. Residues: CSSSLTAFQYF.

The chain links TRBV6-6 to TRBJ2-1; 7 positions match TRBD1. The germline V gene encodes CDR1 MNHNY and CDR2 SVGAGI (reference sequence). Trimming removed 5 bases from V and 4 bases from J; junction bases left unmatched: 5. This CDR3 contains 14 residues. CDR3 DNA sequence: TGTGCCAGCAGTCCCGGACAGGAGTACAATGAGCAGTTCTTC. Translated, it gives CASSPGQEYNEQFF.

The chain uses TRBV6-6 and TRBJ2-3, with unresolved D. This CDR3 is built from 14 residues. Germline loops: CDR1 MNHNY, CDR2 SVGAGI (reference sequence). V lost 5 bases, J lost 0 bases, and 9 bases lay in between. In DNA, the CDR3 is TGTGCCAGCAGTACGGGTCGAAGCACAGATACGCAGTATTTT. Translating it yields CASSTGRSTDTQYF.

This clone was recorded a few times. This chain connects TRBV5-4 to TRBJ1-1; D possibly corresponds to TRBD1 (5 bases). CDR3 length: 14 amino acids. The germline CDR1 and CDR2 sequences are SGHNT and YYREEE (reference sequence). V was shortened by 4 bases and J by 6 bases, with 16 bases between the two germline ends. The CDR3 sequence is CASSPGHWSAEAFF. CDR3 DNA sequence: TGTGCCAGCAGCCCAGGACACTGGTCGGCTGAAGCTTTCTTT. Full variable domain (remainder filled in from reference TRBV5-4 and TRBJ1-1): ETGVTQSPTHLIKTRGQQVTLRCSSQSGHNTVSWYQQALGQGPQFIFQYYREEENGRGNFPPRFSGLQFPNYSSELNVNALELDDSALYLCASSPGHWSAEAFFGQGTRLTVV.

The V gene is TRBV30, the J gene TRBJ2-7; 11 bases align to TRBD2. Losses at the gene ends were 3 bases for V and 3 bases for J; bases not matched to a gene: 4. Germline CDR1 reads GTSNPN; CDR2 reads SVGIG (reference sequence). This CDR3 region has 14 residues. In DNA form, the CDR3 reads TGTGCCTGGAGCGCTCTAGCGGGGGGCTACGAGCAGTACTTC. This translates into CAWSALAGGYEQYF.